The source of this T cell receptor (beta chain) is a study of blood T cells in healthy people across ages. Donors were systemically healthy Caucasian individuals from Russia aged roughly 6 to 100 years. Per sample, no less than 6 micrograms of total RNA were extracted. PCR was performed a second time for about 6 to 12 cycles using a sample-barcoded 5' primer and a J-beta primer mix. From the 5' RACE reads, TCRdb called clonotypes with MiXCR, one entry per CDR3 protein. The sample records about 1.6 million distinct CDR3 sequences, approximately 32% being singletons. This CDR3 has 14 amino acids. Trimming removed 1 base at V and 10 bases at J, with 14 bases between. Germline V CDR1 and CDR2: LGHDT, YNNKEL (reference sequence). About this clonotype: Its specificity is not known. This may be a read error, as it is one base from a much larger clone.

Study results and caveats: Per million T cells, TCR beta diversity dropped roughly linearly as age increased.

The J gene is TRBJ2-1, the V gene TRBV3-1; D is unclear. This sequence was found in a woman between 25 and 40 years old in good health. Sequencing was done on a sample of blood. The CDR3 nucleotides are TGTGCCAGCAGCCAAGGGTACGCAGCTGGGGAGCAGTTCTTC. Protein: CASSQGYAAGEQFF.